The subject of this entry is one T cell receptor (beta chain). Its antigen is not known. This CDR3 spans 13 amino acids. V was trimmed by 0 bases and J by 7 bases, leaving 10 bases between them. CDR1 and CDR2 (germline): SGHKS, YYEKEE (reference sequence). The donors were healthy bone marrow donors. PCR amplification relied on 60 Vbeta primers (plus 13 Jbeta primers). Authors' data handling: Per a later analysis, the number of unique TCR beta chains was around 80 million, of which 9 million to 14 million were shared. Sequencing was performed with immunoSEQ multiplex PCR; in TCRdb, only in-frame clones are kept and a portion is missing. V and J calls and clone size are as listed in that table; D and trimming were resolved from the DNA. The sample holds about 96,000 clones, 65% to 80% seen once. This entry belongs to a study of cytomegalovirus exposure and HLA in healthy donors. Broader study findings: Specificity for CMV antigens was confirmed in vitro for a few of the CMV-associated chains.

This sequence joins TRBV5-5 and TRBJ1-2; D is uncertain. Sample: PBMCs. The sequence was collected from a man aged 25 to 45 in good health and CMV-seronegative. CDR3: CASSLVSRSGYTF. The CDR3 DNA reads TGTGCCAGCAGCTTGGTGTCTCGGTCTGGCTACACCTTC.